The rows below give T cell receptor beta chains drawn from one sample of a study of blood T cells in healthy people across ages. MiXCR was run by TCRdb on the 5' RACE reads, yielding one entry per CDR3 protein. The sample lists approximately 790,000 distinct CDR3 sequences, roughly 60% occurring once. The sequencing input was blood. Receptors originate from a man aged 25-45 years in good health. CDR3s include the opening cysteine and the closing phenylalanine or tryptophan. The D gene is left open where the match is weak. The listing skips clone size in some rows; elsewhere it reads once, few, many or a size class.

CANGVVGVREQYF	TGTGCCAATGGGGTTGTAGGGGTGAGGGAGCAGTACTTC	NA	TRBV2	TRBJ2-5	NA
CASSLRWGEKLFF	TGTGCCAGCAGTCTTAGGTGGGGTGAAAAACTGTTTTTT	NA	TRBV2	TRBJ1-4	NA
CATNLGAPNTEAFF	TGTGCCACCAACTTGGGGGCGCCGAACACTGAAGCTTTCTTT	NA	TRBV7-2	TRBJ1-1	NA
CASSLETVYEQYF	TGTGCCAGCAGCTTAGAGACCGTTTACGAGCAGTACTTC	NA	TRBV7-2	TRBJ2-7	NA
CASSSSPGDTQYF	TGTGCCAGCAGCTCATCTCCGGGAGATACGCAGTATTTT	NA	TRBV7-9	TRBJ2-3	NA
CASSVDDRPQGEQYF	TGTGCCAGCAGCGTAGACGACAGGCCCCAGGGAGAGCAGTACTTC	NA	TRBV9	TRBJ2-4	NA
CASSPGTLFYEQYF	TGTGCCAGCTCACCCGGGACTTTGTTCTACGAGCAGTACTTC	many	TRBV18	TRBJ2-7	NA
CASRQGRAYYTEAFF	TGTGCCAGCAGGCAAGGGAGGGCGTATTACACTGAAGCTTTCTTT	NA	TRBV2	TRBJ1-1	NA
CSAGPWTEQETQYF	TGCAGTGCTGGACCCTGGACAGAACAAGAGACCCAGTACTTC	NA	TRBV20-1	TRBJ2-5	NA
CAISDSGSNTEAFF	TGTGCCATCAGTGACTCGGGGTCAAACACTGAAGCTTTCTTT	NA	TRBV10-3	TRBJ1-1	NA
CASSQALRGGHNEQFF	TGTGCCAGCAGCCAAGCGTTGCGGGGGGGCCACAATGAGCAGTTCTTC	few	TRBV4-2	TRBJ2-1	TRBD2
CSASADSEQYF	TGCAGTGCTAGCGCAGACTCGGAGCAGTACTTC	NA	TRBV20-1	TRBJ2-7	NA
CASSFTLSGANVLTF	TGTGCCAGCAGTTTCACCCTCTCTGGGGCCAACGTCCTGACTTTC	few	TRBV12-3/TRBV12-4	TRBJ2-6	NA
CAGSQDRGQDYEQYF	TGCGCCGGCAGCCAAGATCGCGGGCAGGACTACGAGCAGTACTTC	NA	TRBV4-3	TRBJ2-7	NA
CASSLSGAGVVSTEAFF	TGTGCCAGCAGTTTATCAGGGGCCGGTGTCGTGAGCACTGAAGCTTTCTTT	once	TRBV27	TRBJ1-1	NA
CSAIMDAGALNEQFF	TGCAGTGCTATAATGGATGCGGGGGCCTTAAATGAGCAGTTCTTC	NA	TRBV20-1	TRBJ2-1	NA
CASSLDSTQYF	TGTGCCAGCAGCTTAGACTCTACCCAGTACTTC	NA	TRBV7-2	TRBJ2-5	NA
CASSNGPSGGASNQPQHF	TGTGCCAGCAGCAACGGACCCTCAGGGGGCGCGAGCAATCAGCCCCAGCATTTT	NA	TRBV12-3/TRBV12-4	TRBJ1-5	TRBD1
CASSLSADSSYEQYF	TGTGCCAGCAGCTTATCCGCGGACAGCTCCTACGAGCAGTACTTC	few	TRBV7-2	TRBJ2-7	NA
CASSEYRSGGYAETQYF	TGTGCCAGCAGTGAATATAGATCGGGGGGCTATGCAGAGACCCAGTACTTC	few	TRBV25-1	TRBJ2-5	NA
CSARDLGDSSYEQYF	TGCAGTGCTAGAGATTTAGGAGACAGTTCCTACGAGCAGTACTTC	NA	TRBV20-1	TRBJ2-7	NA
CASSEYERNTEAFF	TGTGCCAGCAGTGAATATGAGAGGAACACTGAAGCTTTCTTT	once	TRBV25-1	TRBJ1-1	NA
CASSAYQGEGYTF	TGTGCCAGCAGCGCTTACCAGGGGGAAGGCTACACCTTC	NA	TRBV9	TRBJ1-2	TRBD1
CASSQNYEAYEQYF	TGTGCCAGCAGCCAGAACTACGAAGCCTACGAGCAGTACTTC	NA	TRBV6-2/TRBV6-3	TRBJ2-7	NA